These 18 T cell receptor beta chains originate from one sample sequenced in a study of tumor and adjacent non-tumor tissue in lung cancer. This sample's RNA came from whole unsorted tissue. TCRbeta libraries were built with three rounds of nested PCR, modified from ARM-PCR. One entry per CDR3 protein results from TCRdb running MiXCR on the multiplex PCR reads. Found here are 200,000 to 250,000 distinct CDR3 sequences, 70% to 75% of them singletons; the top ten hold roughly a quarter. The sequenced sample was lung tumor tissue. The receptors were gathered from a man between 60 and 70 years old with non-small cell lung cancer.

This clonotype was counted many times. This rearrangement joins TRBV12-3 or TRBV12-4 to TRBJ2-4; the D gene is possibly TRBD2 (5 bases). Trimming stripped 6 bases from V and 6 bases from J, with 15 bases between. The CDR3 contains 14 residues. CDR3 in amino acids: CASSLGVQSNIQYF. The DNA of the CDR3 is TGTGCCAGCAGCCTCGGGGTACAGTCAAACATTCAGTACTTC.

A word on this clonotype: A junction end diverges from the germline sequence, so it may reflect a read error. The chain employs TRBV29-1 and TRBJ2-7; 8 nucleotides agree with TRBD2. Looked up from germline, CDR1 is SQVTM and CDR2 is ANQGSEA. CDR3 size: 17 residues. This CDR3 is CSVRGHVREGGSYEQYF. The CDR3 DNA reads TGCAGCGTTCGGGGGCACGTCCGGGAGGGAGGTTCCTATGAGCAGTACTTC.

To note about this clonotype: A much larger clone lies a single base off, so this may be a read error. Because the CDR3 is missing its conserved closing phenylalanine or tryptophan, this is likely a read error. This chain links TRBV4-3 with TRBJ1-6; D remains ambiguous. Per germline, CDR1 LGHNA and CDR2 YSLEER. V gave up 4 bases and J gave up 5 bases, with 12 bases separating them. The CDR3 covers 15 residues. In nucleotides, the CDR3 is TGCGCCAGCAGCCGGATTTGGGGAGATAATTCACCCCTCCACTGT. Encoded protein: CASSRIWGDNSPLHC.

Sample share makes this clonotype medium-sized. V and J are TRBV11-3 and TRBJ2-1, with 8 bases fitting TRBD2. With V trimmed by 5 bases and J by 4 bases, 4 bases remained unmatched. Per germline, CDR1 SGHNT and CDR2 YENEEA. CDR3 length equals 14 residues. The CDR3 reads CASSRSSGYNEQFF. The CDR3 nucleotides are TGTGCCAGCAGCCGTTCTAGCGGGTACAATGAGCAGTTCTTC.

The chain joins TRBV20-1 to TRBJ1-6, with 7 bases fitting TRBD1. The junction had 8 bases not matched to a gene; V was cut back by 7 bases and J by 5 bases. CDR1 and CDR2 (germline): DFQATT, SNEGSKA (reference sequence). There are 14 residues in the CDR3. Here the CDR3 DNA reads TGCAGTGTTAGCCCGGGACAGAATAATTCACCCCTCCACTTT. This sequence encodes CSVSPGQNNSPLHF.

The J gene is TRBJ1-6, the V gene TRBV19; D not resolved. CDR3 size: 16 residues. Germline CDR1 LNHDA, CDR2 SQIVND (reference sequence). Trimming cost V 5 bases and J 2 bases, with 13 bases left between them. The DNA of the CDR3 is TGTGCCAGTAGTGGAAGGTCTTGCACCTATAATTCACCCCTCCACTTT. Amino acid sequence: CASSGRSCTYNSPLHF.

V gene TRBV6-5 combines with J gene TRBJ2-2, with TRBD2 identical over 11 bases. CDR1 and CDR2 from the germline V gene are MNHEY and SVGAGI. J lost 6 bases, V lost 9 bases, and 15 bases had no gene match. The CDR3 consists of 17 residues. CDR3 DNA sequence: TGTGCCAGAGGTTACTCTAGCGGGGGGTCTTATGCCGGGGAGCTGTTTTTT. As protein: CARGYSSGGSYAGELFF.

The J gene is TRBJ1-1, the V gene TRBV5-5; D is possibly TRBD1 (6 bases). Per germline, CDR1 SGHKS and CDR2 YYEKEE (reference sequence). The CDR3 runs to 16 residues. V lost 4 bases and J 1 base, leaving 17 bases between the germline ends. CDR3 sequence reads: CASSHDGLDRNTEAFF. CDR3 DNA: TGTGCCAGCAGCCACGACGGATTGGACAGGAACACTGAAGCTTTCTTT. Together with reference TRBV5-5 and TRBJ1-1, the CDR3 gives the full variable domain: DAGVTQSPTHLIKTRGQQVTLRCSPISGHKSVSWYQQVLGQGPQFIFQYYEKEERGRGNFPDRFSARQFPNYSSELNVNALLLGDSALYLCASSHDGLDRNTEAFFGQGTRLTVV.

This clonotype counts as large (0.1 to 1%). The chain combines TRBV11-3 with TRBJ2-2, with 9 bases identical to TRBD2. The CDR3 sequence is 18 residues long. The V and J ends lost 4 bases and 6 bases, in that order; junction bases with no gene match: 15. Germline assignment: CDR1 SGHNT and CDR2 YENEEA. The chain's CDR3 is CASSSRGAGGYRAGELFF. Here the CDR3 DNA reads TGTGCCAGCAGCTCCCGGGGAGCGGGAGGATACAGAGCCGGGGAGCTGTTTTTT.

This clonotype was detected only once. At one end the junction does not follow the germline gene, possibly because of a read error. The V gene is TRBV20-1, the J gene TRBJ2-1; the match to TRBD2 covers 7 bases. Germline V lookup: CDR1 DFQATT, CDR2 SNEGSKA (reference sequence). The CDR3 has 14 amino acids. The CDR3 DNA is TGCAGTGCTATGAGAGCGGGAAGATACAATGTGCAGTTCTTC. As protein: CSAMRAGRYNVQFF.

With respect to this clonotype: Because the CDR3 is missing its conserved closing phenylalanine or tryptophan, this is likely a read error. The V gene is TRBV12-3 or TRBV12-4, the J gene TRBJ1-1; 8 nucleotides match TRBD1. CDR3 size: 18 residues. Germline trimming cut 4 bases from V and 4 bases from J; bases unmatched to any gene: 17. The CDR3: CASSSIAGTGKGCTEAFS. CDR3 in DNA: TGTGCCAGCAGTTCTATCGCCGGGACAGGTAAAGGGTGCACTGAAGCTTTCTCT.

This clonotype has just a few counts. This could be a read error, since a much larger clone is one nucleotide away. The gene calls are TRBV11-2 and TRBJ2-4; 7 nucleotides align to TRBD1. Germline V lookup: CDR1 SGHAT, CDR2 FQNNGV. CDR3 length: 13 amino acids. This CDR3 reads CASSAADRVIKYF. Here the CDR3 DNA reads TGTGCCAGCAGCGCGGCCGACAGGGTCATTAAGTACTTC.

V is TRBV20-1 and J is TRBJ2-1; TRBD2 matches 12 bases. CDR1 DFQATT and CDR2 SNEGSKA come from the germline V gene (reference sequence). V gave up 0 bases and J gave up 2 bases; unmatched junction bases: 8. The length of the CDR3 is 18 residues. CDR3 sequence reads: CSARDFPTSGGTYNEQFF. As DNA, the CDR3 is TGCAGTGCTAGAGATTTTCCGACTAGCGGGGGCACCTACAATGAGCAGTTCTTC.

Concerning this clonotype itself: A much larger clone sits a single nucleotide away, making a read error possible. The CDR3 here is CASSFSLPFAEQFF. The CDR3 DNA reads TGTGCCAGCAGTTTCTCTCTCCCCTTCGCTGAGCAGTTCTTC. The V call is TRBV12-3 or TRBV12-4, the J call TRBJ2-1, with D uncertain. This CDR3 contains 14 residues. Trimming pared 3 bases from V and 9 bases from J, leaving 15 bases between.

This clonotype was seen only a few times. A much larger clone is a single base away; this may be a read error. The chain employs TRBV11-2 and TRBJ1-4; D may be TRBD1 (5 bases). CDR1 and CDR2 from the germline V gene are SGHAT and FQNNGV. CDR3 length: 15 residues. This CDR3 is CPSSHGTSSREKLFF. The CDR3 DNA sequence: TGTCCCAGCAGCCACGGGACTTCCTCAAGGGAAAAACTGTTTTTT.

In regard to this clonotype: A much larger clone lies one base from this, so it may be a read error. This chain links TRBV5-5 with TRBJ2-7; the D gene is possibly TRBD2 (5 bases). CDR1 is SGHKS and CDR2 is YYEKEE in the germline V gene (reference sequence). Trimming left V 4 bases short and J 7 bases short, with 18 bases between. The CDR3 extends over 14 amino acids. The CDR3 sequence: CASSPRTGIWEQYF. The CDR3 DNA is TGTGCCAGCAGCCCGAGAACCGGGATTTGGGAGCAGTACTTC.

V usage is TRBV29-1 and J usage is TRBJ2-5, with 8 bases matching TRBD1. The trim removed 7 bases at V and 4 bases at J, leaving 11 bases unmatched. This CDR3 spans 14 amino acids. Looked up from germline, CDR1 is SQVTM and CDR2 is ANQGSEA. The chain's CDR3 is CSALDRAMGETQYF. The CDR3 DNA sequence: TGCAGCGCCTTGGACAGGGCAATGGGAGAGACCCAGTACTTC.

This clonotype was detected many times. The chain couples TRBV29-1 to TRBJ2-1; the match to TRBD2 covers 14 bases. The CDR3 is made up of 14 amino acids. Germline loops: CDR1 SQVTM, CDR2 ANQGSEA. V gave up 6 bases and J gave up 14 bases; unmatched junction bases: 12. In DNA form, the CDR3 reads TGCAGCGTAGGGATGACTAGCGGGAGGGGCTCCGAGTTCTTC. Its protein product is CSVGMTSGRGSEFF.